Shown below are 30 T cell receptor beta chains from a single sample sequenced in a study of metastatic and nonmetastatic thyroid tumors. No patient received treatment before thyroid surgery. TCRdb reanalyzed the PCR reads with MiXCR. The sample shows about 45,000 clones, less than 5% of them seen only once. Input material: blood. Source of these receptors: a female donor with papillary thyroid cancer or a benign thyroid nodule (not recorded which). Some clones in this sample may be carry-over from other donors' samples.

This clone was detected a few times. A much more abundant neighbour one base away suggests this may be a read error. V usage is TRBV27 and J usage is TRBJ1-2, with a weak D call TRBD1 (5 bases). Germline CDR1 reads MNHEY; CDR2 reads SMNVEV (reference sequence). CDR3 length: 13 amino acids. The CDR3 loop reads CAASTTAESGHTF. Written as DNA, the CDR3 is TGTGCCGCAAGCACGACAGCCGAGAGTGGCCACACCTTC.

This clone was counted ten times or more. The chain couples TRBV4-1 to TRBJ1-5; weak D call: TRBD1 (5 bases). The germline V gene has CDR1 MGHRA and CDR2 YSYEKL. This CDR3 contains 15 residues. The V end was cut by 1 base, the J end by 3 bases, with 10 bases between. CDR3 coding DNA: TGCGCCAGCAGCCAAGTACAGGTATTCAATCAGCCCCAGCATTTT. This codes for CASSQVQVFNQPQHF.

This clone has just a few counts. The gene calls are TRBV25-1 and TRBJ2-1, with D possibly TRBD2 on 6 matching bases. V was clipped by 6 bases and J by 7 bases, with 19 bases between them. Per germline, CDR1 MGHDK and CDR2 SYGVNS. This CDR3 has 15 residues. The CDR3 reads CASSVGLAVDNEQFF. CDR3 DNA sequence: TGTGCCAGCAGCGTGGGTTTAGCGGTAGATAATGAGCAGTTCTTC.

This clone was found many times. The rearrangement links TRBV12-3 or TRBV12-4 to TRBJ2-1, with D possibly TRBD2 on 5 matching bases. The V gene lost 6 bases and the J gene lost 6 bases, with 12 bases spanning the gap. CDR3 size: 13 residues. The CDR3 DNA reads as TGTGCCAGCAGCCCGGGTGGGAGCAATGAGCAGTTCTTC. Translated, it gives CASSPGGSNEQFF.

This clone has at least ten counts. The chain links TRBV5-1 to TRBJ1-1; D uncertain. The length of the CDR3 is 14 residues. The ends were cut back, 1 base at V and 2 bases at J, with 9 bases in the middle. CDR1 is SGHRS and CDR2 is YFSETQ in the germline V gene. CDR3 amino acids: CASSLSQVNTEAFF. CDR3 nucleotide sequence: TGCGCCAGCAGCTTGAGCCAGGTAAACACTGAAGCTTTCTTT.

This clone showed up many times. In the same sample, other DNA sequences code for this CDR3. The genes are TRBV29-1 and TRBJ1-4; maybe TRBD1 (6 bases). Germline V gives CDR1 SQVTM, CDR2 ANQGSEA. V lost 3 bases, J lost 8 bases, and 16 bases lay in between. This CDR3 has 14 residues. The CDR3 DNA reads as TGCAGCGTTGACGCCGGGACGGGGGCCGAAAAACTGTTTTTT. It translates to CSVDAGTGAEKLFF.

This clone came up many times. The chain uses TRBV20-1 and TRBJ2-5; the D gene could be TRBD1 or TRBD2 (5 bases each). The CDR3 is 14 residues long. Deletions cut 3 bases from V and 5 bases from J, with 16 bases between. Germline-derived CDR1 and CDR2 are DFQATT and SNEGSKA (reference sequence). CDR3: CSARRAGEGETQYF. In DNA, the CDR3 is TGCAGTGCTAGGAGGGCGGGTGAGGGGGAGACCCAGTACTTC.

This clone was found many times. The CDR3 here is CASSLEGYRDTYEQYF. In DNA, the CDR3 is TGCGCCAGCAGCTTGGAGGGGTACAGGGACACCTACGAGCAGTACTTC. The chain carries TRBV5-1 and TRBJ2-7, with D possibly matching TRBD1 (6 bases). The V end was cut by 0 bases, the J end by 2 bases, with 15 bases between. The CDR3 is 16 amino acids. The germline V gene encodes CDR1 SGHRS and CDR2 YFSETQ.

The chain uses TRBV6-4 and TRBJ2-2; tentative D call: TRBD2 (5 bases). CDR1 and CDR2 (germline): MRHNA, SNTAGT. This CDR3 is built from 13 residues. The V gene lost 8 bases and the J gene lost 5 bases, with 12 bases spanning the gap. The CDR3 is CASSSSKTGELFF. Written as DNA, the CDR3 is TGTGCCAGCTCTAGCAGCAAAACCGGGGAGCTGTTTTTT.

The chain joins TRBV29-1 to TRBJ1-2, with a possible D match to TRBD1 (6 bases). Trimming pared 4 bases from V and 6 bases from J, leaving 21 bases between. CDR3 size: 15 residues. From germline, CDR1 is SQVTM and CDR2 ANQGSEA. CDR3 bases: TGCAGCGTTGTCGGGGACATGGTGCGCTGGGATGGCTACACCTTC. It is translated as CSVVGDMVRWDGYTF.

This clone has ten or more counts. This chain links TRBV12-3 or TRBV12-4 with TRBJ2-3, with 8 bases lining up with TRBD2. Trimming took 4 bases from V and 5 from J; bases not matched to a gene: 8. The CDR3 is 15 amino acids. The CDR3 here is CASSSRGALVDTQYF. CDR3 nucleotides: TGTGCCAGCAGTTCGCGGGGGGCTTTGGTAGATACGCAGTATTTT.

The chain combines TRBV6-4 with TRBJ1-2; 7 nucleotides agree with TRBD1. V trimming: 5 bases; J trimming: 4 bases; junction bases outside the gene matches: 7. There are 14 residues in the CDR3. Germline values: CDR1 MRHNA, CDR2 SNTAGT. The CDR3 loop is CASSTRQGGYGYTF. The CDR3 bases are TGTGCCAGCAGTACACGACAGGGTGGCTATGGCTACACCTTC.

This clone was recorded many times. This chain joins TRBV7-8 and TRBJ2-7, with D perhaps TRBD1 (5 bases). The V end lost 5 bases, the J end lost 1 base, and 9 bases lay between the germline ends. CDR3 length: 13 amino acids. Germline CDR1 SGHVS, CDR2 FQNEAQ. The CDR3 spells CASSRGHSYEQYF. The CDR3 DNA reads TGTGCCAGCAGCAGGGGCCATTCCTACGAGCAGTACTTC.

This clone has a handful of counts. The chain carries TRBV12-3 or TRBV12-4 and TRBJ2-3; perhaps TRBD2 as D (6 bases). The CDR3 contains 15 residues. V dropped 4 bases and J dropped 6 bases, with 17 bases sitting between them. The CDR3 sequence: CASSSGTGLGDTQYF. In DNA form, the CDR3 reads TGTGCCAGCAGTTCCGGGACTGGCTTAGGGGATACGCAGTATTTT.

Points on this clone: The junction shows a germline mismatch at one end, possibly a read error. J is TRBJ2-7 and V is TRBV27, with 9 bases lining up with TRBD2. The CDR3 has 17 amino acids. CDR1 and CDR2 (germline): MNHEY, SMNVEV (reference sequence). The CDR3 protein is CASRRLGLAGVGYGQYF. The CDR3 DNA reads as TGTGCCAGCAGAAGACTGGGACTAGCCGGAGTAGGTTACGGGCAGTACTTC.

This clone has only a few counts. An end of the junction differs from the germline gene, which may be a read error. This chain connects TRBV15 to TRBJ2-2; D is perhaps TRBD1 (6 bases). Germline CDR1 and CDR2: LNHNV and YYDKDF (reference sequence). This CDR3 region has 15 residues. CDR3 in DNA: TGTGCCACAAGCAGGAGCAGGGGTGGTACCGGGGAGCTGTTTTTT. Its protein is CATSRSRGGTGELFF.

The sample holds a few counts of this clone. This may be a read error: a much more frequent sequence differs by one nucleotide. J is TRBJ2-1 and V is TRBV10-1; D is uncertain. Trimming removed 3 bases from V and 3 bases from J, with 9 bases in between. The CDR3 sequence is 14 residues long. CDR1 and CDR2 from the germline V gene are WNHNN and SYGVQD (reference sequence). The CDR3 region is CASSEFVSYNEQFF. The DNA of the CDR3 is TGCGCCAGCAGTGAATTCGTCAGCTACAATGAGCAGTTCTTC.

This clone has ten or more counts. The chain uses TRBV11-2 and TRBJ2-7; D is unclear. The CDR3 extends over 13 amino acids. The V gene lost 5 bases and the J gene lost 1 base, with 9 bases spanning the gap. Germline CDR1 is SGHAT and CDR2 is FQNNGV. CDR3 loop: CASSGTKSYEQYF. In DNA form, the CDR3 reads TGTGCCAGCAGCGGTACGAAATCCTACGAGCAGTACTTC.

This clone was seen at least ten times. The chain carries TRBV7-3 and TRBJ2-1; D remains unclear. V gave up 5 bases and J gave up 3 bases, with 14 bases separating them. Germline V lookup: CDR1 SGHTA, CDR2 FQGTGA. The CDR3 runs 15 residues. The CDR3 reads CASSPQLTSYNEQFF. The DNA for the CDR3 is TGTGCCAGCAGCCCCCAATTAACCAGCTACAATGAGCAGTTCTTC.

The table lists this clone with many counts. The J gene is TRBJ2-2, the V gene TRBV10-3; no clear D gene. Trimming stripped 4 bases from V and 6 bases from J, with 6 bases between. Germline CDR1 reads ENHRY; CDR2 reads SYGVKD. The CDR3 extends over 12 amino acids. This CDR3 reads CAISGGPGELFF. The CDR3 DNA is TGTGCCATCAGTGGAGGCCCCGGGGAGCTGTTTTTT.

This clone was counted a few times. The chain has TRBV6-1 and TRBJ2-7, with TRBD2 as a possible D gene (6 bases). The CDR3 sequence is 13 residues long. Germline CDR1 reads MNHNS; CDR2 reads SASEGT. The V end lost 6 bases, the J end lost 5 bases, and 14 bases lay between the germline ends. CDR3 amino acids: CASSPGGVHEQYF. The CDR3 nucleotides read TGTGCCAGCAGCCCTGGAGGGGTCCACGAGCAGTACTTC.

This clone was counted many times. This chain links TRBV9 with TRBJ2-7; D is ambiguous. Germline-derived CDR1 and CDR2 are SGDLS and YYNGEE. The CDR3 contains 15 residues. The V end was cut by 0 bases, the J end by 3 bases, with 13 bases between. The CDR3 bases are TGTGCCAGCAGCGTAGGCCCAGGAAACTACTACGAGCAGTACTTC. Its translation is CASSVGPGNYYEQYF.

This clone appeared many times. The chain employs TRBV3-1 and TRBJ2-2; possibly TRBD1 or TRBD2 for D (5 bases each). Looked up from germline, CDR1 is LGHDT and CDR2 is YNNKEL (reference sequence). The CDR3 spans 13 residues. The V end lost 3 bases, the J end lost 6 bases, and 8 bases lay between the germline ends. CDR3 in amino acids: CASSQGVSGELFF. CDR3 DNA: TGTGCCAGCAGCCAGGGGGTGTCCGGGGAGCTGTTTTTT.

This rearrangement joins TRBV6-2 or TRBV6-3 to TRBJ2-2; possibly TRBD1 for D (6 bases). The CDR3 spans 12 residues. Between the trimmed V and J ends, which lost 10 bases and 6 bases, there was a span of 12 bases. From germline, CDR1 is MNHEY and CDR2 SVGEGT. In DNA form, the CDR3 reads TGTGCCATCACACAGGGCCCCGGGGAGCTGTTTTTT. Protein sequence: CAITQGPGELFF.

The sample holds many counts of this clone. The chain carries TRBV7-9 and TRBJ2-7, with D maybe TRBD2 (5 bases). The CDR3 contains 15 residues. The germline V gene has CDR1 SEHNR and CDR2 FQNEAQ (reference sequence). The V end lost 5 bases, the J end lost 3 bases, and 17 bases lay between the germline ends. The CDR3 spells CASSGYSRRGYEQYF. The CDR3 DNA reads as TGTGCCAGCAGCGGGTACAGTCGACGGGGCTACGAGCAGTACTTC.

There are many counts of this clone. The chain employs TRBV3-1 and TRBJ2-5; D is ambiguous. CDR1 and CDR2 (germline): LGHDT, YNNKEL (reference sequence). This CDR3 is built from 13 residues. V lost 0 bases, J lost 3 bases, and 5 bases lay in between. The CDR3 region is CASSQDQEETQYF. The CDR3 nucleotides read TGTGCCAGCAGCCAAGATCAAGAAGAGACCCAGTACTTC.

This clone was counted at least ten times. V gene TRBV6-5 combines with J gene TRBJ1-3, with D perhaps TRBD1 (6 bases). Germline V gene sequence: CDR1 MNHEY, CDR2 SVGAGI. The CDR3 consists of 18 residues. V lost 2 bases, J lost 2 bases, and 19 bases lay in between. The CDR3, as DNA: TGTGCCAGCAGTTACAGCCTCGGGGGGGGGGCGGCTGGAAACACCATATATTTT. Protein: CASSYSLGGGAAGNTIYF.

This clone came up many times. The chain has TRBV20-1 and TRBJ2-7, with 8 nucleotides matching TRBD2. Germline CDR1 reads DFQATT; CDR2 reads SNEGSKA (reference sequence). This CDR3 has 13 residues. V trimming: 5 bases; J trimming: 2 bases; junction bases outside the gene matches: 5. The CDR3 nucleotides read TGCAGTGCTGTGTCGGGAGGGCCCTACGAGCAGTACTTC. This translates into CSAVSGGPYEQYF.

A few counts support this clone. The chain employs TRBV27 and TRBJ2-3; TRBD1 might be the D (6 bases). In germline, CDR1 is MNHEY, CDR2 SMNVEV (reference sequence). V lost 5 bases to trimming and J lost 3 bases, with 12 bases between them. The CDR3 extends over 14 amino acids. The CDR3 DNA is TGTGCCAGCAGTGCAGGACAGTTTACAGATACGCAGTATTTT. Amino acids: CASSAGQFTDTQYF.

The chain links TRBV3-1 to TRBJ1-1; D unresolved. V lost 1 base, J lost 2 bases, and 8 bases lay in between. Germline V gives CDR1 LGHDT, CDR2 YNNKEL (reference sequence). This CDR3 comprises 14 residues. The CDR3 protein is CASSQGTGNTEAFF. The DNA of the CDR3 is TGTGCCAGCAGCCAAGGAACGGGTAACACTGAAGCTTTCTTT.